This passage covers 22 T cell receptor beta chains from one sample sequenced in a study of cytomegalovirus exposure and HLA in healthy donors. PCR amplification relied on 60 Vbeta primers (plus 13 Jbeta primers). Data came from immunoSEQ multiplex PCR; TCRdb stores just in-frame clones and leaves some out. The data contain 120,000 or so clones, 75% to 85% of them seen just once; the ten biggest clones take up about 8.9%. Sequencing used PBMCs. The origin of the receptors is a man aged 25 to 40 in good health and CMV-seropositive.

V usage is TRBV18 and J usage is TRBJ2-7; D might be TRBD1 (5 bases). The CDR3 is 14 residues long. Trimming left V 2 bases short and J 3 bases short, with 11 bases between. Germline loops: CDR1 KGHSH, CDR2 LQKENI. The CDR3 DNA follows: TGTGCCAGCTCACCAATAGGACAAGACTACGAGCAGTACTTC. Encoded protein: CASSPIGQDYEQYF. Using reference TRBV18 and TRBJ2-7 for the parts outside the CDR3, the full variable domain is NAGVMQNPRHLVRRRGQEARLRCSPMKGHSHVYWYRQLPEEGLKFMVYLQKENIIDESGMPKERFSAEFPKEGPSILRIQQVVRGDSAAYFCASSPIGQDYEQYFGPGTRLTVT.

V is TRBV14 and J is TRBJ2-7; D is possibly TRBD1 (6 bases). This CDR3 spans 12 amino acids. V was trimmed by 4 bases and J by 7 bases, leaving 11 bases between them. Germline CDR1 and CDR2: SGHDN and FVKESK. CDR3 sequence: CASSRIDREQYF. The CDR3 nucleotides read TGTGCCAGCAGCCGGATCGACAGGGAGCAGTACTTC.

CDR3 sequence: CASGLGPSSYEQYF. The CDR3 DNA reads TGCGCCAGCGGTTTGGGGCCCTCCTCCTACGAGCAGTACTTC. This chain connects TRBV5-1 to TRBJ2-7; perhaps TRBD1 as D (5 bases). CDR1 and CDR2 from the germline V gene are SGHRS and YFSETQ. The ends were cut back, 7 bases at V and 0 bases at J, with 14 bases in the middle. The CDR3 spans 14 residues.

This clone was detected only a few times. The rearrangement links TRBV5-1 to TRBJ2-5; TRBD1 matches 9 bases. J gave up 5 bases and V 4 bases, and 15 bases lay outside the gene matches. Germline V gene sequence: CDR1 SGHRS, CDR2 YFSETQ. CDR3 length: 17 residues. CDR3 coding DNA: TGCGCCAGCAGCCAACACAGGGGGCGTGATTTGGGGGAGACCCAGTACTTC. Translating it yields CASSQHRGRDLGETQYF.

This chain joins TRBV28 and TRBJ2-5; TRBD1 agrees at 8 bases. The junction had 7 bases not matched to a gene; V was cut back by 5 bases and J by 2 bases. The CDR3 has 15 residues. CDR1 and CDR2 from the germline V gene are MDHEN and SYDVKM. CDR3 residues: CASSTWTGSQETQYF. In DNA, the CDR3 is TGTGCCAGCAGTACTTGGACAGGGTCACAAGAGACCCAGTACTTC.

The J gene is TRBJ2-5, the V gene TRBV10-3, with D possibly TRBD2 on 6 matching bases. The V end lost 5 bases, the J end lost 3 bases, and 7 bases lay between the germline ends. Germline CDR1 ENHRY, CDR2 SYGVKD. This CDR3 is 12 amino acids long. In DNA form, the CDR3 reads TGTGCCATCAGTCCTAGCGAAGAGACCCAGTACTTC. It translates to CAISPSEETQYF.

DNA of the CDR3: TGCGCCAGCAGCCAAGACGAAGGGGGAGATACTGAAGCTTTCTTT. Amino acids: CASSQDEGGDTEAFF. The chain joins TRBV4-1 to TRBJ1-1, with D possibly being TRBD1 (6 bases). This CDR3 has 15 residues. Trimming removed 0 bases from V and 5 bases from J, with 13 bases in between. Germline CDR1 reads MGHRA; CDR2 reads YSYEKL.

For the CDR3, the DNA is TGTGCCAGTAGTCCCTCGCTAGGCTCCTACGAGCAGTACTTC. Translated: CASSPSLGSYEQYF. The chain joins TRBV19 to TRBJ2-7, with D unresolved. The CDR3 has 14 residues. Germline V gene sequence: CDR1 LNHDA, CDR2 SQIVND (reference sequence). Trimming removed 5 bases at V and 0 bases at J, with 11 bases between.

This chain connects TRBV19 to TRBJ1-5; TRBD1 matches 7 bases. Germline lookup yields CDR1 LNHDA and CDR2 SQIVND (reference sequence). After removal of 4 bases from V and 3 bases from J, the junction contained 24 bases not matched to a gene. The CDR3 has 21 residues. The CDR3 loop reads CASSKGAYQGDLFPYNQPQHF. The DNA of the CDR3 is TGTGCCAGTAGTAAGGGGGCATACCAGGGGGATTTATTCCCTTACAATCAGCCCCAGCATTTT.

This CDR3 reads CASSRTGGDSPLHF. CDR3 bases: TGTGCCAGCAGTAGGACAGGGGGAGACTCACCCCTCCACTTT. The chain is built from TRBV6-5 and TRBJ1-6; TRBD1 agrees at 10 bases. The CDR3 has 14 amino acids. Trimming cost V 5 bases and J 10 bases; bases outside gene matches: 5. Germline V gene lookup returns CDR1 MNHEY and CDR2 SVGAGI.

The V call is TRBV11-2, the J call TRBJ2-7, with D hard to call. There are 15 residues in the CDR3. The V end lost 3 bases, the J end lost 3 bases, and 15 bases lay between the germline ends. CDR1 is SGHAT, CDR2 FQNNGV, per germline. CDR3 residues: CASSFSQQHLYEQYF. In nucleotides, the CDR3 is TGTGCCAGCAGCTTTAGCCAGCAGCACCTCTACGAGCAGTACTTC.

The genes are TRBV30 and TRBJ2-5; 8 bases line up with TRBD1. Germline V gene data show CDR1 as GTSNPN and CDR2 as SVGIG (reference sequence). This CDR3 has 12 residues. CDR3 loop: CALTGAQETQYF. CDR3 sequence (DNA): TGTGCGTTGACAGGGGCCCAAGAGACCCAGTACTTC.

This clone is a singleton in its sample. CDR3 bases: TGTGCCAGTTCAGTGTACCAAGAGACCCAGTACTTC. Its translation is CASSVYQETQYF. The chain employs TRBV5-6 and TRBJ2-5, with no clear D. The CDR3 is 12 amino acids. The germline V and J ends were trimmed by 8 bases and 0 bases, with 8 bases remaining between them. CDR1 and CDR2 from the germline V gene are SGHDT and YYEEEE.

The chain recombines TRBV27 with TRBJ1-4; D may be TRBD1 (5 bases). Germline V gene sequence: CDR1 MNHEY, CDR2 SMNVEV (reference sequence). The CDR3 extends over 14 amino acids. Between the trimmed V and J ends, which lost 6 bases and 7 bases, there was a span of 15 bases. The CDR3 nucleotides are TGTGCCAGCAGGCCGGGCAGGGATGGTGAAAAACTGTTTTTT. It specifies CASRPGRDGEKLFF.

The chain carries TRBV28 and TRBJ2-5, with TRBD2 identical over 11 bases. Trimming cost V 6 bases and J 2 bases; bases outside gene matches: 5. This CDR3 region has 15 residues. CDR1 and CDR2 (germline): MDHEN, SYDVKM. CDR3 in amino acids: CASSTVAGGQETQYF. CDR3 nucleotide sequence: TGTGCCAGCAGCACCGTAGCGGGGGGGCAAGAGACCCAGTACTTC.

V usage is TRBV21-1 and J usage is TRBJ2-5; TRBD1, the table's D call, lacks a check against the DNA. TRBV21-1 represents a pseudogene. This CDR3 comprises 15 residues. The CDR3 spells CASSKAPTAQETQYF. CDR3 nucleotides: TGTGCCAGCAGCAAAGCGCCCACAGCTCAAGAGACCCAGTACTTC.

The J gene is TRBJ1-1, the V gene TRBV4-2, with 7 bases aligning to TRBD1. This CDR3 is 14 amino acids long. Per germline, CDR1 LGHNA and CDR2 YNFKEQ. With V trimmed by 0 bases and J by 4 bases, 2 bases remained unmatched. In DNA, the CDR3 is TGTGCCAGCAGCCAAGATAGGGGGCCCACTGAAGCTTTCTTT. This codes for CASSQDRGPTEAFF.

This chain uses TRBV27 with TRBJ2-1; a possible D gene is TRBD2 (6 bases). The CDR3 runs to 15 residues. V was trimmed by 5 bases and J by 7 bases, leaving 18 bases between them. The V gene's germline CDR1 is MNHEY and CDR2 SMNVEV (reference sequence). Written as DNA, the CDR3 is TGTGCCAGCAGTCCCGCGGGGCAGGGTTGGAATGAGCAGTTCTTC. Translated, it gives CASSPAGQGWNEQFF.

DNA for the CDR3: TGTGCTAGTGGTTTGACCCCCGACGGGGTTATCCAAGAGACCCAGTACTTC. It is translated as CASGLTPDGVIQETQYF. This chain uses TRBV12-5 with TRBJ2-5, with a weak D call TRBD2 (5 bases). Per germline, CDR1 LGHNT and CDR2 FRNRAP. Deletions cut 2 bases from V and 1 base from J, with 17 bases between. The CDR3 runs 17 residues.

The chain couples TRBV28 to TRBJ1-1; TRBD1 aligns across 12 bases. Trimming removed 3 bases from V and 2 bases from J; junction bases left unmatched: 7. From germline, CDR1 is MDHEN and CDR2 SYDVKM. The CDR3 totals 17 residues. The CDR3, as DNA: TGTGCCAGCAGTTTTGGAGGGACAGGGGGCGGTAACACTGAAGCTTTCTTT. Encoded protein: CASSFGGTGGGNTEAFF.

The sample holds a few counts of this clone. The V gene is TRBV18, the J gene TRBJ1-3; D call uncertain. The ends were cut back, 3 bases at V and 0 bases at J, with 12 bases in the middle. The CDR3 loop spans 16 amino acids. The V gene's germline CDR1 is KGHSH and CDR2 LQKENI. CDR3 coding DNA: TGTGCCAGCTCACCTTCGGCCGGGTTCTCTGGAAACACCATATATTTT. Translated: CASSPSAGFSGNTIYF.

The chain is built from TRBV27 and TRBJ1-6, with D possibly being TRBD1 (6 bases). CDR1 and CDR2 (germline): MNHEY, SMNVEV (reference sequence). CDR3 length: 18 amino acids. V was trimmed by 4 bases and J by 3 bases, leaving 19 bases between them. CDR3 region: CASSSRNRVGFYNSPLHF. The CDR3, as DNA: TGTGCCAGCAGTTCTCGGAACAGGGTTGGTTTCTATAATTCACCCCTCCACTTT.